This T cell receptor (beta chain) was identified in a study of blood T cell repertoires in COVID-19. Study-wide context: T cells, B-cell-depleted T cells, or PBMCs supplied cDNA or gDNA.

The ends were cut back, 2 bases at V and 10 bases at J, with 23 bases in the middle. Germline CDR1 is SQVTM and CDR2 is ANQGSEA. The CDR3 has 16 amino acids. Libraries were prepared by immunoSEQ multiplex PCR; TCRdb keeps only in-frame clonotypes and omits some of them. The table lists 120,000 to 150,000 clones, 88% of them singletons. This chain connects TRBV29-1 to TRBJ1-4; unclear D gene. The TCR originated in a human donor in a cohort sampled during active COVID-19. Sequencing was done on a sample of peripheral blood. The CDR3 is CSVESSHGPLGGKLFF. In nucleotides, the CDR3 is TGCAGCGTTGAATCCTCCCATGGTCCCCTCGGTGGAAAACTGTTTTTT.